The rows below give T cell receptor beta chains drawn from one sample of a study of molecular identifiers for immune sequencing clone quantification. MiXCR was run by TCRdb on the PCR reads, yielding one entry per CDR3 protein. The data contain about 640,000 distinct CDR3 sequences, just under 20% of them singletons. The material sequenced was naive CD8+ T cells from blood, with Jurkat cell RNA spiked in. Receptor source: a human donor in good health. Some libraries in this study had Jurkat cell RNA spiked in. Both conserved end residues are part of each CDR3. Fields, in order: J gene, V gene, clone size, D gene, CDR3 protein, CDR3 DNA. D genes are given only for firm matches. Not all rows give a size; the values are once, few, many and, for expanded clones, a class.

TRBJ1-5,TRBV15,NA,NA,CATSRDQTANQPQHF,TGTGCCACCAGCAGAGATCAGACAGCAAATCAGCCCCAGCATTTT
TRBJ2-2,TRBV5-4,many,TRBD1,CASSEPGQGTGELFF,TGTGCCAGCAGCGAGCCGGGACAGGGGACCGGGGAGCTGTTTTTT
TRBJ2-2,TRBV7-3,many,NA,CASSFAGPPGELFF,TGTGCCAGCAGCTTCGCGGGTCCCCCCGGGGAGCTGTTTTTT
TRBJ2-7,TRBV29-1,many,TRBD1,CSVGEGAENEQYF,TGCAGCGTTGGCGAGGGGGCGGAAAACGAGCAGTACTTC
TRBJ2-7,TRBV20-1,many,TRBD1,CSPTGTGGYEQYF,TGCAGTCCAACCGGGACAGGGGGCTACGAGCAGTACTTC
TRBJ1-1,TRBV19,NA,NA,CASSILGHTTGNTEAFF,TGTGCCAGTAGTATCCTGGGACACACGACGGGGAACACTGAAGCTTTCTTT
TRBJ2-2,TRBV2,few,NA,CASTGDSGFGELFF,TGTGCCAGCACCGGGGATAGTGGGTTCGGGGAGCTGTTTTTT
TRBJ2-3,TRBV4-3,many,NA,CASSQDPQTSTQYF,TGCGCCAGCAGCCAAGATCCCCAGACTAGTACGCAGTATTTT
TRBJ2-1,TRBV5-6,NA,NA,CTSSGNRVNEQFF,TGTACCAGCAGCGGGAACAGGGTTAATGAGCAGTTCTTC
TRBJ2-7,TRBV28,NA,NA,CASSFGAGHRYEQYF,TGTGCCAGCAGTTTTGGCGCAGGGCATCGCTACGAGCAGTACTTC
TRBJ2-1,TRBV11-1,few,TRBD2,CASSFSASGRNEQFF,TGTGCCAGCAGCTTTTCTGCTAGCGGGAGAAATGAGCAGTTCTTC
TRBJ2-7,TRBV28,NA,NA,CASSLDGIYEQYF,TGTGCCAGCAGTTTAGACGGAATCTACGAGCAGTACTTC
TRBJ2-7,TRBV3-1,many,TRBD1,CASSFRQGAYEQYF,TGTGCCAGCAGCTTTCGACAGGGAGCCTACGAGCAGTACTTC
TRBJ1-1,TRBV28,many,TRBD1,CASSFRGRYTEAFF,TGTGCCAGCAGTTTCAGGGGGCGGTACACTGAAGCTTTCTTT
TRBJ2-1,TRBV27,NA,NA,CASSYRAGDEQFF,TGTGCCAGCAGTTACAGGGCCGGTGATGAGCAGTTCTTC
TRBJ1-1,TRBV20-1,many,NA,CSARDFRHHNTEAFF,TGCAGTGCTAGAGATTTTAGACACCATAACACTGAAGCTTTCTTT
TRBJ2-3,TRBV2,NA,TRBD1,CATQDRVGTDTQYF,TGTGCCACCCAGGACAGGGTTGGCACAGATACGCAGTATTTT
TRBJ2-5,TRBV11-2,many,NA,CASSPSTQETQYF,TGTGCCAGCAGCCCGTCCACCCAAGAGACCCAGTACTTC
TRBJ1-5,TRBV2,many,NA,CASSAPGETRVTAPQHF,TGTGCCAGCAGTGCACCAGGCGAGACCAGGGTCACGGCGCCCCAGCATTTT
TRBJ2-3,TRBV21-1,NA,NA,CASAKTSGGPPFLDTQYF,TGTGCCAGCGCCAAAACTAGCGGGGGGCCCCCATTTCTGGATACGCAGTATTTT